This section outlines one TCR beta chain sequence together with its context. J was trimmed by 5 bases and V by 3 bases; bases with no gene match: 6. Germline CDR1 reads SGHTA; CDR2 reads FQGNSA. The CDR3 length is 14 residues. The data originate from a study of Ad26.COV2.S vaccination and SARS-CoV-2 variants. Only in-frame clones appear in the TCRdb table, and some are missing; sequencing was by immunoSEQ multiplex PCR. The sample includes 380,000 or so clones, less than 90% of them seen just once. The treatment was: approximately 18 received Ad26.COV2.S at low or high dose, single or two shots; 5 received placebo; per-sample allocation not given. All samples were drawn on day 63, counting from the first vaccine or placebo injection. This adult donor, from Boston, was 18-55 years old.

The sequence was obtained from a person aged 18-60 years who received the Ad26.COV2.S COVID-19 vaccine or a placebo. Sequenced here: peripheral blood, sampled in a trial of Ad26.COV2.S vaccine versus placebo. The gene calls are TRBV7-2 and TRBJ2-5, with 7 bases identical to TRBD2. DNA for the CDR3: TGTGCCAGCAGCTTTCCGGGAGGCCGGGAGACCCAGTACTTC. Translation: CASSFPGGRETQYF.